This TCR beta chain was identified during a study of CD8 T cells in ankylosing spondylitis (dated by TCRdb to about 2017). In the study overall: To find TCR variants linked to disease, the study profiled T cell receptor beta repertoires in ankylosing spondylitis patients and healthy donors. The full study cohort comprised approximately 23 ankylosing spondylitis patients and 110 or so healthy donors. Peripheral blood samples were taken, and synovial fluid was additionally collected from ankylosing spondylitis patients.

Germline trimming amounts to 4 bases on V and 5 bases on J, with 8 as the count of junction bases outside the gene matches. The CDR3 goes from the cysteine to the phenylalanine over 14 residues. Only the CDR3 region is kept as DNA, spanning 42 bases read in frame from base 1. The germline V gene encodes CDR1 SGHRS and CDR2 YFSETQ. This clonotype was observed at least ten times. The antigen it recognizes is unknown. Nothing much larger sits one base from this clone, and base qualities are not available. Study-level results and caveats: The disease-linked clones were reported to be significantly enriched in matched synovial fluid samples from ankylosing spondylitis patients. Some motif variants were previously reported in synovial fluid and blood of reactive arthritis patients, suggesting common disease-initiation mechanisms. Blood from ankylosing spondylitis patients appeared to be characterized by a TCR beta motif composed of roughly eight highly homologous amino acid variants. In peripheral blood, the disease-linked clones were found at relatively low frequencies and had a CD8+ phenotype.

The sample was run on an Illumina HiSeq 2500. Quantitative 5'-RACE with molecular barcodes was used to prepare TCR beta libraries. In the authors' own workflow: To identify disease-linked TCR variants, a new computational method was used, one built on a probabilistic model of VDJ rearrangement. TCRdb trimmed the raw reads at Q25, called clones with MiXCR and kept productive beta chains. Entries that share a CDR3 protein sequence are merged under the most common genes and DNA. For this entry, the V and J calls and clone size follow TCRdb and not the study's own pipeline. The sample data list under 300,000 distinct CDR3 sequences, and roughly 10% of these were observed just once. About 2.8% of the sample goes to the ten largest clones.

The TCR originated in a male donor with ankylosing spondylitis or in good health (not recorded which). Specimen: blood, either unsorted or a sorted T cell fraction (not recorded which). The chain links TRBV5-1 with TRBJ1-1; TRBD1 lines up with 7 middle nucleotides. The nucleotide sequence reads as follows: TGCGCCAGCAGCGTGACAGGGTTGGGGACTGAAGCTTTCTTT. This translates into CASSVTGLGTEAFF.